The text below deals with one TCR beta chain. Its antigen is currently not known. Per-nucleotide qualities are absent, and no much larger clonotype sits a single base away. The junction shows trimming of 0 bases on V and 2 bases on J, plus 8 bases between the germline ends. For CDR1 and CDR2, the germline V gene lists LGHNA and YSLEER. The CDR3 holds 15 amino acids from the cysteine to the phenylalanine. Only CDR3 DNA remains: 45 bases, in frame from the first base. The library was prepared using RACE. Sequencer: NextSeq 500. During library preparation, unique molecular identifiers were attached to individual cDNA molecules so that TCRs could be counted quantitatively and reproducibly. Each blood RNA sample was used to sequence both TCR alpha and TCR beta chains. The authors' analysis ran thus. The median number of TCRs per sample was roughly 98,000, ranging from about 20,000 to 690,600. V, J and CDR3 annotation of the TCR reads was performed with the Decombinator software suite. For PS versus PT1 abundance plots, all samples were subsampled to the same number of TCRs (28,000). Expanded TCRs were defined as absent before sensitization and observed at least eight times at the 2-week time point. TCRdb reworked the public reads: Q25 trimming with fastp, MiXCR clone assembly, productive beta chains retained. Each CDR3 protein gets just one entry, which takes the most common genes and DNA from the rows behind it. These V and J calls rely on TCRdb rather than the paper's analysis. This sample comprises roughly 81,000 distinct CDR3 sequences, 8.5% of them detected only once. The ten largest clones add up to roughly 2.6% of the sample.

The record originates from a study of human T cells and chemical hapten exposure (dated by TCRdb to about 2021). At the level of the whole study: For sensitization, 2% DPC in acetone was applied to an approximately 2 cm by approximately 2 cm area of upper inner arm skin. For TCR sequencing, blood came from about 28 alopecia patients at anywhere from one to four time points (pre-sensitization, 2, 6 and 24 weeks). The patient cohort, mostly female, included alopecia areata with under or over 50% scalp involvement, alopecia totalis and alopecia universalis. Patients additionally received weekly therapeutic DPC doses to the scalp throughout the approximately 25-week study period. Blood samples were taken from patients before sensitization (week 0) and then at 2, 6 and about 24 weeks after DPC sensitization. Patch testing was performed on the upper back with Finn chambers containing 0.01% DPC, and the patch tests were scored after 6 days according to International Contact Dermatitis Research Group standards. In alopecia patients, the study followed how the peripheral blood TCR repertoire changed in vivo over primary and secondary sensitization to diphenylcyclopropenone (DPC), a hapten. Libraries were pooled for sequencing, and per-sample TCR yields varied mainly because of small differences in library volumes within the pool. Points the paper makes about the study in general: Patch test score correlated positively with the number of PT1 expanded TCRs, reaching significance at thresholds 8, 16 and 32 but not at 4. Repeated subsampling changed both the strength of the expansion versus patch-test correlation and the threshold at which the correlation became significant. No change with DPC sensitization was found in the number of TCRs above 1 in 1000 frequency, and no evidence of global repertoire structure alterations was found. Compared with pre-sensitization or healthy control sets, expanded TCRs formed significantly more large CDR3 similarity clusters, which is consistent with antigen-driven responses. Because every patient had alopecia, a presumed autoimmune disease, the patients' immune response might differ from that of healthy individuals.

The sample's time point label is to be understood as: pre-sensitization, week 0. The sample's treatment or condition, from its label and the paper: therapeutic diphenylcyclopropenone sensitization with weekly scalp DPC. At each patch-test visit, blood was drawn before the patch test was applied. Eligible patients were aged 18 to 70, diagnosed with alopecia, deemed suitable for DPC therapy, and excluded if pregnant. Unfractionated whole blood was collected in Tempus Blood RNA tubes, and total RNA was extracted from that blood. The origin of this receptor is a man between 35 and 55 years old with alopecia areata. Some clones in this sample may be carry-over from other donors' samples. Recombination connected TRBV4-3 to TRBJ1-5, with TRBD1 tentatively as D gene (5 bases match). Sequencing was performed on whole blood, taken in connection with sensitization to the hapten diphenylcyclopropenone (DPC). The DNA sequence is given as TGCGCCAGCAGCCAAGATGGGGGGGGCAATCAGCCCCAGCATTTT. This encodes CASSQDGGGNQPQHF.